This record covers a single TCR beta chain. The entry originates in a study of Ad26.COV2.S vaccination and SARS-CoV-2 variants. V lost 6 bases, J lost 4 bases, and 3 bases stayed unmatched. The CDR3 consists of 13 residues. Produced via immunoSEQ multiplex PCR; TCRdb's table is partial and in-frame only. The top ten clones hold 5% to 7% of a sample with about 180,000 clones, around 90% of them seen once. The TCR comes from a human donor who had recovered from COVID-19. The chain combines TRBV12-3 or TRBV12-4 with TRBJ1-5; 7 bases fit TRBD1. The sequencing here drew on peripheral blood, taken after recovery from COVID-19. The chain's CDR3 is CASRAGGNQPQHF. CDR3 coding DNA: TGTGCCAGCAGGGCAGGGGGGAATCAGCCCCAGCATTTT.